A selection of T cell receptor beta chains follows, all from one sample in a study of T cell changes during pregnancy in multiple sclerosis. Clones were sequenced by immunoSEQ multiplex PCR, and TCRdb holds only the in-frame ones, with some missing. The sample lists under 95,000 clones, approximately 95% occurring once. Source: peripheral blood, taken in the second trimester of pregnancy. These receptors all come from a female donor in good health, enrolled as a control in a pregnancy study. CDR3s include the opening cysteine and the closing phenylalanine or tryptophan. The order of the fields is clone size, V gene, J gene, D gene, CDR3 protein, CDR3 DNA. D genes are given only for firm matches. Clone size is not always given. Where it is, it says once, few, many or a class for expanded clones.

abundance: .
v_gene: TRBV19
j_gene: TRBJ1-5
d_gene: .
CDR3aa: CASRLVRGNNQPQHF
CDR3nt: TGTGCCAGTAGGTTGGTCAGGGGTAACAATCAGCCCCAGCATTTT

abundance: .
v_gene: TRBV2
j_gene: TRBJ2-7
d_gene: .
CDR3aa: CASSEDGGEVYEQYF
CDR3nt: TGTGCCAGCAGTGAAGATGGAGGGGAGGTCTACGAGCAGTACTTC

abundance: .
v_gene: TRBV9
j_gene: TRBJ2-3
d_gene: .
CDR3aa: CASSVDGNTDTQYF
CDR3nt: TGTGCCAGCAGCGTAGACGGGAACACAGATACGCAGTATTTT

abundance: .
v_gene: TRBV11-3
j_gene: TRBJ2-1
d_gene: TRBD2
CDR3aa: CASSSGLLAGVNEQFF
CDR3nt: TGTGCCAGCAGCTCAGGGTTACTAGCGGGAGTGAATGAGCAGTTCTTC

abundance: .
v_gene: TRBV5-1
j_gene: TRBJ2-3
d_gene: TRBD1
CDR3aa: CASSLGGQGSTDTQYF
CDR3nt: TGCGCCAGCAGCTTAGGGGGACAGGGGAGCACAGATACGCAGTATTTT

abundance: .
v_gene: TRBV29-1
j_gene: TRBJ2-3
d_gene: TRBD1
CDR3aa: CSVGRGDRGDTQYF
CDR3nt: TGCAGCGTCGGTAGGGGCGACAGGGGGGATACGCAGTATTTT

abundance: .
v_gene: TRBV5-1
j_gene: TRBJ2-3
d_gene: TRBD1
CDR3aa: CASSLEGQGTDTQYF
CDR3nt: TGCGCCAGCAGCTTAGAGGGACAGGGTACAGATACGCAGTATTTT

abundance: .
v_gene: TRBV30
j_gene: TRBJ2-1
d_gene: TRBD1
CDR3aa: CAWRGVRDRHNEQFF
CDR3nt: TGTGCCTGGAGGGGGGTCCGGGACAGACACAATGAGCAGTTCTTC

abundance: few
v_gene: TRBV29-1
j_gene: TRBJ2-5
d_gene: TRBD1
CDR3aa: CSGGLSGGETQYF
CDR3nt: TGCAGCGGGGGTCTCTCAGGGGGAGAGACCCAGTACTTC

abundance: .
v_gene: TRBV4-1
j_gene: TRBJ1-6
d_gene: TRBD1
CDR3aa: CASSQVSTGDNSPLHF
CDR3nt: TGCGCCAGCAGCCAAGTATCTACAGGGGATAATTCACCCCTCCACTTT

abundance: .
v_gene: TRBV21-1
j_gene: TRBJ2-3
d_gene: .
CDR3aa: CASSRGTGSSTDTQYF
CDR3nt: TGTGCCAGCAGCAGAGGAACAGGGTCTAGCACAGATACGCAGTATTTT

abundance: once
v_gene: TRBV28
j_gene: TRBJ2-2
d_gene: TRBD2
CDR3aa: CASSLIIAGARGELFF
CDR3nt: TGTGCCAGCAGTCTTATTATAGCGGGAGCGCGAGGGGAGCTGTTTTTT

abundance: once
v_gene: TRBV29-1
j_gene: TRBJ2-5
d_gene: .
CDR3aa: CSVEDWPPETQYF
CDR3nt: TGCAGCGTTGAAGACTGGCCCCCTGAGACCCAGTACTTC

abundance: .
v_gene: TRBV5-4
j_gene: TRBJ2-2
d_gene: TRBD1
CDR3aa: CASSKGQASNTGELFF
CDR3nt: TGTGCCAGCAGCAAGGGACAGGCTTCGAACACCGGGGAGCTGTTTTTT

abundance: .
v_gene: TRBV19
j_gene: TRBJ1-5
d_gene: .
CDR3aa: CASRYSYSNQPQHF
CDR3nt: TGTGCCAGTAGATACAGCTATAGCAATCAGCCCCAGCATTTT

abundance: .
v_gene: TRBV7-9
j_gene: TRBJ2-7
d_gene: TRBD1
CDR3aa: CASSQMGQTYEQYF
CDR3nt: TGTGCCAGCAGTCAAATGGGACAGACCTACGAGCAGTACTTC

abundance: .
v_gene: TRBV5-1
j_gene: TRBJ2-1
d_gene: .
CDR3aa: CASSLFSGRGWDEQFF
CDR3nt: TGCGCCAGCAGCTTGTTTTCGGGCAGGGGCTGGGATGAGCAGTTCTTC

abundance: .
v_gene: TRBV6-5
j_gene: TRBJ2-6
d_gene: .
CDR3aa: CASRPQASGANVLTF
CDR3nt: TGTGCCAGCAGACCCCAAGCCTCTGGGGCCAACGTCCTGACTTTC

abundance: .
v_gene: TRBV28
j_gene: TRBJ2-5
d_gene: .
CDR3aa: CASLASWETQYF
CDR3nt: TGTGCCAGCCTGGCCTCCTGGGAGACCCAGTACTTC

abundance: .
v_gene: TRBV7-9
j_gene: TRBJ1-5
d_gene: TRBD1
CDR3aa: CASSLGTGGGYSNQPQHF
CDR3nt: TGTGCCAGCAGCTTAGGGACAGGGGGCGGCTATAGCAATCAGCCCCAGCATTTT

abundance: .
v_gene: TRBV10-2
j_gene: TRBJ2-1
d_gene: .
CDR3aa: CASSGPESGNEQFF
CDR3nt: TGCGCCAGCAGTGGCCCGGAGTCGGGCAATGAGCAGTTCTTC

abundance: .
v_gene: TRBV15
j_gene: TRBJ2-1
d_gene: TRBD2
CDR3aa: CATSRDPGLADEQFF
CDR3nt: TGTGCCACCAGCAGAGACCCGGGACTAGCGGATGAGCAGTTCTTC

abundance: .
v_gene: TRBV7-2
j_gene: TRBJ1-5
d_gene: TRBD1
CDR3aa: CASSLRQGDNQPQHF
CDR3nt: TGTGCCAGCAGCTTAAGACAGGGAGACAATCAGCCCCAGCATTTT

abundance: .
v_gene: TRBV28
j_gene: TRBJ2-1
d_gene: TRBD2
CDR3aa: CASSLWEGSNEQFF
CDR3nt: TGTGCCAGCAGTTTGTGGGAGGGGAGCAATGAGCAGTTCTTC

abundance: .
v_gene: TRBV4-1
j_gene: TRBJ2-7
d_gene: TRBD1
CDR3aa: CASSQLQGHFYEQYF
CDR3nt: TGCGCCAGCAGCCAACTACAGGGGCATTTCTACGAGCAGTACTTC

abundance: .
v_gene: TRBV7-9
j_gene: TRBJ1-2
d_gene: TRBD1
CDR3aa: CASSFGQDGYTF
CDR3nt: TGTGCCAGCAGTTTCGGACAGGATGGCTACACCTTC

abundance: .
v_gene: TRBV2
j_gene: TRBJ1-3
d_gene: .
CDR3aa: CASSPQGQLNTGNTIYF
CDR3nt: TGTGCCAGCAGCCCCCAGGGGCAGCTCAACACCGGAAACACCATATATTTT

abundance: .
v_gene: TRBV21-1
j_gene: TRBJ2-3
d_gene: .
CDR3aa: CASSKSREEWMGTDTQYF
CDR3nt: TGTGCCAGCAGCAAATCGCGGGAGGAATGGATGGGCACAGATACGCAGTATTTT

abundance: .
v_gene: TRBV11-3
j_gene: TRBJ2-3
d_gene: TRBD1
CDR3aa: CASSSRQGREDTQYF
CDR3nt: TGTGCCAGCAGCTCAAGACAGGGGAGAGAAGATACGCAGTATTTT

abundance: .
v_gene: TRBV2
j_gene: TRBJ2-1
d_gene: TRBD2
CDR3aa: CASSSQGLAGGPSFF
CDR3nt: TGTGCCAGCAGCTCCCAGGGACTAGCGGGAGGGCCTTCGTTCTTC